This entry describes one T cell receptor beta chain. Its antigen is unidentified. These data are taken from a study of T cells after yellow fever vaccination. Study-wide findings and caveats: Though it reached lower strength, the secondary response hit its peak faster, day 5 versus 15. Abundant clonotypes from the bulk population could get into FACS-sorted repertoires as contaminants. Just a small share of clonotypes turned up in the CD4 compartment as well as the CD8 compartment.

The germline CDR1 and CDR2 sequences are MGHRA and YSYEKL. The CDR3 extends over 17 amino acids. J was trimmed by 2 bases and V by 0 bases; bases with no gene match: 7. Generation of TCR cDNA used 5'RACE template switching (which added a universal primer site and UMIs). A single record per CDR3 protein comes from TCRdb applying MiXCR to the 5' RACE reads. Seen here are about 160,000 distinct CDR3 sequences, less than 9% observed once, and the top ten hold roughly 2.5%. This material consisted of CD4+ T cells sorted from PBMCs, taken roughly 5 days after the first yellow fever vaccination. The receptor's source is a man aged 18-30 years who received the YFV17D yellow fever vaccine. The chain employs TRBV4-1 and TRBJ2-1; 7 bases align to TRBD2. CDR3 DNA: TGCGCCAGCAGCCAAGAAAGATTTGCGGGGGCCTACAATGAGCAGTTCTTC. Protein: CASSQERFAGAYNEQFF.